This T cell receptor beta chain was identified during a study of blood T cells in healthy people across ages. Findings and caveats of the study: Using unsorted PBMCs precluded a conclusive naive versus antigen-experienced comparison. Changes seen in expanded clonotypes were possibly confounded by donor CMV status left unknown.

Per sample, a minimum of 6.5 million PBMCs were isolated. This clonotype was seen a handful of times. No antigen is known for it. The CDR3 runs to 15 residues. V trimming: 1 base; J trimming: 13 bases; junction bases outside the gene matches: 10. Germline-derived CDR1 and CDR2 are MGHDK and SYGVNS. A sample-barcoded 5' primer and a J-beta primer mix were used in a second PCR of roughly 7 to 12 cycles. One entry per CDR3 protein, called by TCRdb with MiXCR from the 5' RACE reads. The table has fewer than 2,000,000 distinct CDR3 sequences, roughly a third seen once; the top ten hold approximately 10%. The sample consisted of blood. This sequence joins TRBV25-1 and TRBJ2-1; 10 bases are shared with TRBD2. The receptor comes from a woman aged 30 to 39 in good health. CDR3 in amino acids: CASSELWLAGEHQFF. The CDR3 nucleotides read TGTGCCAGCAGTGAATTATGGCTAGCGGGAGAACATCAGTTCTTC.